The 22 T cell receptor beta chains presented below share a single source sample, sequenced in a study of T cells in Graves' hyperthyroidism and ophthalmopathy. Regions amplified from RNA transcripts were the TCR beta CDR3 regions. First-round RT-PCR with HTBI primers amplified the TCR CDR3 region. TCRdb re-analysed the multiplex PCR reads in MiXCR, keeping a single row per CDR3 protein. This table has roughly 420,000 distinct CDR3 sequences, approximately 14% appearing once. Sample: blood. These receptors all stem from a young woman with Graves' hyperthyroidism.

This clonotype was observed a few times. The V gene is TRBV4-2, the J gene TRBJ2-2, with 7 bases that match TRBD2. Trimming removed 0 bases from V and 3 bases from J; junction bases left unmatched: 4. CDR1 and CDR2 from the germline V gene are LGHNA and YNFKEQ. The CDR3 runs to 16 residues. CDR3 DNA sequence: TGTGCCAGCAGCCAAGAGAGCGGGATTTACACCGGGGAGCTGTTTTTT. Translated, it gives CASSQESGIYTGELFF.

This clonotype was seen at least ten times. The chain employs TRBV6-1 and TRBJ1-1; tentatively, D is TRBD1 (5 bases). The length of the CDR3 is 14 residues. V was trimmed by 6 bases and J by 0 bases, leaving 11 bases between them. CDR1 is MNHNS and CDR2 is SASEGT in the germline V gene. The CDR3 bases are TGTGCCAGCAGCCCCGGGACGGTGAACACTGAAGCTTTCTTT. This codes for CASSPGTVNTEAFF.

This clonotype was seen ten or more times. The V call is TRBV20-1, the J call TRBJ1-1; TRBD1 agrees at 9 bases. V gave up 6 bases and J gave up 6 bases; unmatched junction bases: 2. The CDR3 runs to 11 residues. Germline V gene sequence: CDR1 DFQATT, CDR2 SNEGSKA (reference sequence). CDR3 DNA: TGCAGTGCGTGGACAGGGGCTGAAGCTTTCTTT. Translated, it gives CSAWTGAEAFF.

This clonotype showed up many times. V and J are TRBV12-3 or TRBV12-4 and TRBJ2-2; 9 nucleotides line up with TRBD1. V dropped 3 bases and J dropped 7; count of bases not matched to a gene: 6. The CDR3 sequence is 15 residues long. This CDR3 reads CASSLTGGNDGELFF. Written as DNA, the CDR3 is TGTGCCAGCAGTTTGACAGGGGGTAACGACGGGGAGCTGTTTTTT.

The V and J genes are TRBV6-6 and TRBJ2-2; 11 bases match TRBD2. In germline, CDR1 is MNHNY, CDR2 SVGAGI (reference sequence). V dropped 3 bases and J dropped 5; count of bases not matched to a gene: 8. This CDR3 is built from 17 residues. CDR3 DNA sequence: TGTGCCAGCAGTTATCTTAGCGGGGGGGCCGGGACCGGGGAGCTGTTTTTT. It specifies CASSYLSGGAGTGELFF.

This clonotype was seen repeatedly, ten times or more. The chain combines TRBV2 with TRBJ2-1, with D possibly TRBD1 on 6 matching bases. The V gene's germline CDR1 is SNHLY and CDR2 FYNNEI. The CDR3 runs to 14 residues. Trimming removed 6 bases from V and 1 base from J, with 10 bases in between. The CDR3 DNA follows: TGTGCCAGCAGGGGTAGGGGGTCCTACAATGAGCAGTTCTTC. Its translation is CASRGRGSYNEQFF.

There are many counts of this clonotype. This chain connects TRBV3-1 to TRBJ1-5; D is undetermined. The CDR3 runs 20 residues. Trimming took off 0 bases at V and 0 bases at J, with 21 bases between the two ends. CDR1 is LGHDT, CDR2 YNNKEL, per germline (reference sequence). In nucleotides, the CDR3 is TGTGCCAGCAGCCAAGATTACGAGGACCCGAAAATATATAGCAATCAGCCCCAGCATTTT. Amino acids: CASSQDYEDPKIYSNQPQHF.

Ten or more counts support this clonotype. The V and J genes are TRBV28 and TRBJ1-2, with 9 positions matching TRBD1. V gave up 6 bases and J gave up 8 bases; unmatched junction bases: 10. Germline assignment: CDR1 MDHEN and CDR2 SYDVKM. The CDR3 is 14 amino acids. CDR3 residues: CASSGQGKVGGYTF. CDR3 coding DNA: TGTGCCAGCAGCGGACAGGGGAAGGTGGGCGGCTACACCTTC.

This clonotype was seen at least ten times. V usage is TRBV9 and J usage is TRBJ2-1, with D possibly TRBD1 on 5 matching bases. Trimming stripped 3 bases from V and 2 bases from J, with 12 bases between. CDR1 and CDR2 from the germline V gene are SGDLS and YYNGEE. The CDR3 is 15 residues long. The CDR3 DNA follows: TGTGCCAGCAGCGAGTCAGGGTTCCCCTACAATGAGCAGTTCTTC. It yields the protein CASSESGFPYNEQFF.

This chain joins TRBV10-2 and TRBJ2-5; 11 bases are a match to TRBD2. Germline lookup yields CDR1 WSHSY and CDR2 SAAADI. Losses at the gene ends were 7 bases for V and 5 bases for J; bases not matched to a gene: 9. The CDR3 extends over 15 amino acids. CDR3 in DNA: TGCGCCAGCATGAACCTAGCGGGAGGTGGGGAGACCCAGTACTTC. As protein: CASMNLAGGGETQYF.

In its sample, this clonotype was seen many times. The chain has TRBV20-1 and TRBJ2-3; D remains unclear. Germline loops: CDR1 DFQATT, CDR2 SNEGSKA (reference sequence). This CDR3 is built from 12 residues. With 5 bases removed from V and 4 bases from J, the gap between germline ends came to 10 bases. DNA for the CDR3: TGCAGTGCTTTTCCTACTTCAGATACGCAGTATTTT. Protein sequence: CSAFPTSDTQYF.

This clonotype was counted many times. The chain links TRBV5-1 to TRBJ1-2; D not certain. Germline-derived CDR1 and CDR2 are SGHRS and YFSETQ. The V end lost 0 bases, the J end lost 7 bases, and 10 bases lay between the germline ends. CDR3 length equals 13 residues. In nucleotides, the CDR3 is TGCGCCAGCAGCTTGGAGACGGTCGGTGGCTACACCTTC. It encodes CASSLETVGGYTF.

This clonotype was recorded at least ten times. The chain employs TRBV2 and TRBJ2-5; 14 bases agree with TRBD2. V shed 1 base, J shed 1 base, and the junction held 5 bases outside the gene matches. This CDR3 is built from 18 residues. CDR1 SNHLY and CDR2 FYNNEI come from the germline V gene. The CDR3 protein is CASSEGLAGGPGQETQYF. CDR3 sequence (DNA): TGTGCCAGCAGTGAAGGACTAGCGGGAGGGCCAGGCCAAGAGACCCAGTACTTC.

To note about this clonotype: A much larger clone lies a single base off, so this may be a read error. The chain uses TRBV6-1 and TRBJ1-5; TRBD1 is a possible D gene (6 bases). This CDR3 has 13 residues. Per the germline V gene, CDR1 is MNHNS and CDR2 is SASEGT. The V end was cut by 6 bases, the J end by 9 bases, with 15 bases between. The CDR3 DNA follows: TGTGCCAGCAGCAACAGGGACTATCCGCCCCAGCATTTT. Translation: CASSNRDYPPQHF.

There are many counts of this clonotype. The V call is TRBV11-2, the J call TRBJ2-7; D remains ambiguous. The germline V and J ends were trimmed by 2 bases and 7 bases, with 12 bases remaining between them. Per the germline V gene, CDR1 is SGHAT and CDR2 is FQNNGV. The CDR3 consists of 13 residues. CDR3 nucleotides: TGTGCCAGCAGCTTAAGCTTGCAGAATGAGCAGTACTTC. This encodes CASSLSLQNEQYF.

The rearrangement uses TRBV19 and TRBJ1-4; D is unresolved. Trimming removed 3 bases at V and 8 bases at J, with 16 bases between. CDR1 and CDR2 (germline): LNHDA, SQIVND (reference sequence). CDR3 length: 15 residues. The CDR3 region is CASSMSTRLGEKLFF. CDR3 nucleotides: TGTGCCAGTAGTATGTCTACGAGATTAGGAGAAAAACTGTTTTTT. The whole variable domain, filled in from reference TRBV19 and TRBJ1-4, reads DGGITQSPKYLFRKEGQNVTLSCEQNLNHDAMYWYRQDPGQGLRLIYYSQIVNDFQKGDIAEGYSVSREKKESFPLTVTSAQKNPTAFYLCASSMSTRLGEKLFFGSGTQLSVL.

In this sample, this clonotype turned up many times. The V and J genes are TRBV20-1 and TRBJ2-7; tentative D call: TRBD1 (6 bases). Looked up from germline, CDR1 is DFQATT and CDR2 is SNEGSKA (reference sequence). This CDR3 is 14 amino acids long. The V end was cut by 2 bases, the J end by 5 bases, with 16 bases between. Here the CDR3 DNA reads TGCAGTGCTAGACGGCCCGGGACAAACGACGAGCAGTACTTC. It specifies CSARRPGTNDEQYF.

This clonotype was detected only a few times. This sequence joins TRBV5-1 and TRBJ2-3; 7 bases map to TRBD1. This CDR3 region has 16 residues. From germline, CDR1 is SGHRS and CDR2 YFSETQ. Trimming cost V 4 bases and J 1 base; bases outside gene matches: 9. The CDR3 sequence is CASSPPGGWGTDTQYF. CDR3 sequence (DNA): TGCGCCAGCAGCCCGCCAGGGGGATGGGGCACAGATACGCAGTATTTT.

This sequence joins TRBV12-3 or TRBV12-4 and TRBJ2-5, with D perhaps TRBD1 (7 bases). The V end lost 2 bases, the J end lost 2 bases, and 18 bases lay between the germline ends. This CDR3 is 17 amino acids long. The CDR3 spells CASSLNRGRGRQETQYF. The CDR3 region has the DNA TGTGCCAGCAGTTTAAATAGGGGGCGGGGTCGGCAAGAGACCCAGTACTTC.

This clonotype was found a few times. A junction boundary mismatches the germline segment, possibly from a read error. The chain joins TRBV28 to TRBJ2-5; D tentatively reads TRBD1 or TRBD2 (5 bases each). The germline V gene has CDR1 MDHEN and CDR2 SYDVKM. CDR3 length: 13 amino acids. In nucleotides, the CDR3 is TGTGCCAGCAGTTCGCCCGGGACCCCCAGAGTGGACTTC. Residues: CASSSPGTPRVDF.

This clonotype was seen ten or more times. The gene calls are TRBV5-1 and TRBJ2-5, with TRBD2 matching over 9 bases. The germline gives CDR1 SGHRS, CDR2 YFSETQ. The CDR3 covers 15 residues. Unmatched junction bases numbered 3, after V lost 0 bases and J lost 3 bases. The CDR3 DNA sequence: TGCGCCAGCAGCTTGGGAGCGGGAGGAGAAGAGACCCAGTACTTC. This codes for CASSLGAGGEETQYF.

V gene TRBV19 combines with J gene TRBJ2-6, with D uncertain. This CDR3 comprises 17 residues. The ends were cut back, 0 bases at V and 0 bases at J, with 9 bases in the middle. Looked up from germline, CDR1 is LNHDA and CDR2 is SQIVND (reference sequence). In DNA, the CDR3 is TGTGCCAGTAGTATAGAAGTCAGCGTCTCTGGGGCCAACGTCCTGACTTTC. This codes for CASSIEVSVSGANVLTF.